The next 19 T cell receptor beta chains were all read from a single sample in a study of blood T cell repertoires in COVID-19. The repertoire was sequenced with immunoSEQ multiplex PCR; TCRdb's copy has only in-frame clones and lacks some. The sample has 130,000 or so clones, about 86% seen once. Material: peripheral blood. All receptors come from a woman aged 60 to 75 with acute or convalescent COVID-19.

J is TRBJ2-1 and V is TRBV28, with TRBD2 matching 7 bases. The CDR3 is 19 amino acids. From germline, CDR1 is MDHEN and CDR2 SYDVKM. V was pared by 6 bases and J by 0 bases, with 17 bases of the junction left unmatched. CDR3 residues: CASSPLSLRLAFSYNEQFF. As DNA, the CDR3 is TGTGCCAGCAGCCCGTTATCCCTCCGACTAGCCTTCTCCTACAATGAGCAGTTCTTC.

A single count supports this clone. This CDR3 is CASSTGTSGGANEQFF. CDR3 nucleotides: TGTGCCAGTAGTACCGGGACTAGCGGGGGGGCCAATGAGCAGTTCTTC. This chain uses TRBV19 with TRBJ2-1, with 16 bases identical to TRBD2. The CDR3 is made up of 16 amino acids. The V and J ends lost 4 bases and 6 bases, in that order; junction bases with no gene match: 3. Germline CDR1 reads LNHDA; CDR2 reads SQIVND (reference sequence).

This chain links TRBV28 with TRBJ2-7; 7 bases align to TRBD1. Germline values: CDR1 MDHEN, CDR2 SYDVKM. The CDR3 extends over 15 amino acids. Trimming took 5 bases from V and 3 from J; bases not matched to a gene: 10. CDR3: CASSPGDSVGYEQYF. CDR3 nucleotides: TGTGCCAGCAGTCCAGGGGACAGCGTTGGCTACGAGCAGTACTTC.

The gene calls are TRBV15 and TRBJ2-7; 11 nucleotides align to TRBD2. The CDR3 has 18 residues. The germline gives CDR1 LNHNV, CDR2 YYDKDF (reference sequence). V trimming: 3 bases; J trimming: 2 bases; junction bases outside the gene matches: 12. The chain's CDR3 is CATSRSLAGGTLTYEQYF. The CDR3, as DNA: TGTGCCACCAGCAGGTCTCTAGCGGGGGGAACCCTAACCTACGAGCAGTACTTC. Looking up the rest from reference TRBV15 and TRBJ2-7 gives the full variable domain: DAMVIQNPRYQVTQFGKPVTLSCSQTLNHNVMYWYQQKSSQAPKLLFHYYDKDFNNEADTPDNFQSRRPNTSFCFLDIRSPGLGDTAMYLCATSRSLAGGTLTYEQYFGPGTRLTVT.

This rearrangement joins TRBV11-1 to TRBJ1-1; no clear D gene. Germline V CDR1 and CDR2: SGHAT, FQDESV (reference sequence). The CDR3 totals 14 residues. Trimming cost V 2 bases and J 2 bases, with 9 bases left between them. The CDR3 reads CASSLRSSNTEAFF. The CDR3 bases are TGTGCCAGCAGCTTACGGAGCAGCAACACTGAAGCTTTCTTT.

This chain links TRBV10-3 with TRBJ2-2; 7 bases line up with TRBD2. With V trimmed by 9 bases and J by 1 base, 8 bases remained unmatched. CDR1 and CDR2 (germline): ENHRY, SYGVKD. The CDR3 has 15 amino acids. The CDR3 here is CAIIGGELNTGELFF. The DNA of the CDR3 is TGTGCCATTATTGGGGGGGAGCTGAACACCGGGGAGCTGTTTTTT.

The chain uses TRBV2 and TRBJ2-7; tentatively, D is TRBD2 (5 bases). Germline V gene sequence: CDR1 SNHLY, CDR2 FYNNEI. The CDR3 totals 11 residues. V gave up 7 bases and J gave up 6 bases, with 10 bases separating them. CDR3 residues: CASKASSEQYF. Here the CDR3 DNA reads TGTGCCAGCAAGGCTAGCTCCGAGCAGTACTTC.

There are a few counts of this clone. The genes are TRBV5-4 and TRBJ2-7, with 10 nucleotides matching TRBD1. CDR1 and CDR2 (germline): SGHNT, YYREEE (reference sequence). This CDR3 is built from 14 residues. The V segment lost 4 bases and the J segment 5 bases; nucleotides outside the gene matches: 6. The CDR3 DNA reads TGTGCCAGCAGCCTGACAGGGGGCTTCCACGAGCAGTACTTC. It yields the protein CASSLTGGFHEQYF.

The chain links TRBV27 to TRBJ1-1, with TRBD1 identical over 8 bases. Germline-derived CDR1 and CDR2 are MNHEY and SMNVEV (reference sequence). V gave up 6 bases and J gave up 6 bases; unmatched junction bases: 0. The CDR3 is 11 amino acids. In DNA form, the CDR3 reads TGTGCCAGCAGCAGGGGGCCTGAAGCTTTCTTT. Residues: CASSRGPEAFF.

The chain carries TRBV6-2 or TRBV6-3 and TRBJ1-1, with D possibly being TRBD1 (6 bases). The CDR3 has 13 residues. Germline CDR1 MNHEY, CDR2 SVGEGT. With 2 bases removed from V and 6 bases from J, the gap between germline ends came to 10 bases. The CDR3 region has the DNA TGTGCCAGCAGTTACCTATGGACAGCTGAAGCTTTCTTT. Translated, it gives CASSYLWTAEAFF.

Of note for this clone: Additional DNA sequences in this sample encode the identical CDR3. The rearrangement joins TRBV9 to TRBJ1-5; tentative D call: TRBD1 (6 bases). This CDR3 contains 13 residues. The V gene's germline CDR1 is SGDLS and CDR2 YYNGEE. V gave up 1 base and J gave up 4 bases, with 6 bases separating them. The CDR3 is CASSVTGNQPQHF. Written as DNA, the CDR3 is TGTGCCAGCAGCGTAACAGGGAATCAGCCCCAGCATTTT.

This chain's CDR3 is CASSQTGLQNIQYF. CDR3 DNA: TGCGCCAGCAGCCAGACAGGGCTCCAAAACATTCAGTACTTC. The V gene is TRBV4-1, the J gene TRBJ2-4, with 7 bases fitting TRBD1. Germline V gene lookup returns CDR1 MGHRA and CDR2 YSYEKL. The CDR3 covers 14 residues. Losses at the gene ends were 3 bases for V and 5 bases for J; bases not matched to a gene: 4.

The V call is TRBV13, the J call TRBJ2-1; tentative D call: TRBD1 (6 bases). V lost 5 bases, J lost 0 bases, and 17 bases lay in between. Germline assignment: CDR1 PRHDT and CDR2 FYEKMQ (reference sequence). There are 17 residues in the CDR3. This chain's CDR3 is CASSARGLLASYNEQFF. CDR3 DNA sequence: TGTGCCAGCAGCGCCAGGGGCTTGTTGGCCTCCTACAATGAGCAGTTCTTC.

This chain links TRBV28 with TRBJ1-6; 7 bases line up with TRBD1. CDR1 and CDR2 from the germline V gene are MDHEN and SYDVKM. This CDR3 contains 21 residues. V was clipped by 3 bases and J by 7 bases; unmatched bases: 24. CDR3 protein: CASSFLYETGTASELNSPLHF. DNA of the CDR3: TGTGCCAGCAGTTTTCTCTATGAGACAGGGACAGCCTCAGAATTAAATTCACCCCTCCACTTT.

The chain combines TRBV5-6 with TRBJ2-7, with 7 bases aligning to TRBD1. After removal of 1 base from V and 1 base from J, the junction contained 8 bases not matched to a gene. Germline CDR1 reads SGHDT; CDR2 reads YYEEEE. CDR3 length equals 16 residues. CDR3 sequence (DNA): TGTGCCAGCAGCTTGTACAACCGGGACAGATCCTACGAGCAGTACTTC. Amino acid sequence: CASSLYNRDRSYEQYF.

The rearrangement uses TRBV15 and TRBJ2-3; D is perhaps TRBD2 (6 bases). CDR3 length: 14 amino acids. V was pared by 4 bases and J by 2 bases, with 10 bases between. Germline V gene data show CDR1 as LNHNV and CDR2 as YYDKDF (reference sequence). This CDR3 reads CATSTRDSTDTQYF. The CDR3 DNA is TGTGCCACCAGCACGCGGGACTCCACAGATACGCAGTATTTT. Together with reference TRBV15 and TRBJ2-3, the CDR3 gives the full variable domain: DAMVIQNPRYQVTQFGKPVTLSCSQTLNHNVMYWYQQKSSQAPKLLFHYYDKDFNNEADTPDNFQSRRPNTSFCFLDIRSPGLGDTAMYLCATSTRDSTDTQYFGPGTRLTVL.

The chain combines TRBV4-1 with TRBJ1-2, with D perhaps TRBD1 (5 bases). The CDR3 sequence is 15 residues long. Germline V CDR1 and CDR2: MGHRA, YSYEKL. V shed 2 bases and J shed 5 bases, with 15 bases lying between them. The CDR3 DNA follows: TGCGCCAGCAGCCAAAACCAAGGGGTAATGTATGGCTACACCTTC. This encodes CASSQNQGVMYGYTF.

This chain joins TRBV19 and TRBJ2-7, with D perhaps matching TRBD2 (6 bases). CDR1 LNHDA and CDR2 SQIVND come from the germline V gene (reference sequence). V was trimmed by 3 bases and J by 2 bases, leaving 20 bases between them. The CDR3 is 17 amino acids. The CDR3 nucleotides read TGTGCCAGTAGTATGATAGGGTCCGGGACTTTAGCCTACGAGCAGTACTTC. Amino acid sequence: CASSMIGSGTLAYEQYF.

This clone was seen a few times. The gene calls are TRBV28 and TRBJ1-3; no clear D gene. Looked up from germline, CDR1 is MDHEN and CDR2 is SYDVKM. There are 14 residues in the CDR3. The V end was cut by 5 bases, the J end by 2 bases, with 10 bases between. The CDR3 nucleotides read TGTGCCAGCAGTCAATCGGGGACTGGAAACACCATATATTTT. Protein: CASSQSGTGNTIYF.